What follows describes a single T cell receptor beta chain. Produced via immunoSEQ multiplex PCR; TCRdb's table is partial and in-frame only. The sample yields about 200,000 clones, approximately 91% seen once. This record comes from a study of blood T cell repertoires in COVID-19. The ends were cut back, 0 bases at V and 1 base at J, with 13 bases in the middle. The CDR3 has 16 amino acids. Germline loops: CDR1 SGHRS, CDR2 YFSETQ. This receptor was taken from a man aged 60 to 69 who had recovered from COVID-19. Source material: peripheral blood. This chain connects TRBV5-1 to TRBJ1-1; D not resolved. CDR3 nucleotide sequence: TGCGCCAGCAGCTTGGCATCGAGTCTATGGAACACTGAAGCTTTCTTT. Protein sequence: CASSLASSLWNTEAFF.